This section outlines one T cell receptor (beta chain) sequence together with its context. The data are from a study of blood T cells in healthy people across ages. A second about 6 to 12 cycle PCR used barcoded and J-beta primers. From the 5' RACE reads, TCRdb called clonotypes with MiXCR, one entry per CDR3 protein. The sample contains around 1,000,000 distinct CDR3 sequences, approximately 25% of which appear only once. Germline CDR1 reads SEHNR; CDR2 reads FQNEAQ (reference sequence). Trimming took 4 bases from V and 4 from J; bases not matched to a gene: 8. The CDR3 loop spans 15 amino acids. These same records also appear under a second study, on T cells of mothers and their children. That investigation notes: Nine systemically healthy Caucasian donors: three mothers, six children. Biologically related mothers and children overlapped slightly more than unrelated pairs, a non-significant difference.

The receptor comes from a girl aged 2 to 9 in good health. What was sequenced was blood. The chain uses TRBV7-9 and TRBJ2-5, with 8 bases fitting TRBD1. The CDR3 DNA reads as TGTGCCAGCAGCTCTCGAGACAGGGGCCCAGAGACCCAGTACTTC. Translation: CASSSRDRGPETQYF.